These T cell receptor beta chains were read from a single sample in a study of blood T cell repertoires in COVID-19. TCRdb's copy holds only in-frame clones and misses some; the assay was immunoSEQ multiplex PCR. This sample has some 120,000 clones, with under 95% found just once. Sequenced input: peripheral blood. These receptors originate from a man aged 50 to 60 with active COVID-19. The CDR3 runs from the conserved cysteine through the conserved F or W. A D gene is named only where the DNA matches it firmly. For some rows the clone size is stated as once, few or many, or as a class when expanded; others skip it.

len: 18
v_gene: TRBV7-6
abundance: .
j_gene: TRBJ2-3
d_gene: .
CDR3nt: TGTGCCAGCAGCTTAGGCCCCTTGATAGCGATGGGGACAGATACGCAGTATTTT
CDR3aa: CASSLGPLIAMGTDTQYF

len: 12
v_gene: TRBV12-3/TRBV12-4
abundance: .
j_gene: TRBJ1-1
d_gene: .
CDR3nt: TGTGCCAGCAGTTTTGGGCAGGGCGAAGCTTTCTTT
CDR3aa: CASSFGQGEAFF

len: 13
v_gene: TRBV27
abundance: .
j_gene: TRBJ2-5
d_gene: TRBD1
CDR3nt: TGTGCCAGCAGTGATGACAGGGGGCGGACCCAGTACTTC
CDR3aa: CASSDDRGRTQYF

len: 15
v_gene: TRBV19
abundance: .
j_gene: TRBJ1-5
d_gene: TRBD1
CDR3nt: TGTGCCAGTAGTATGTCCCCCCAGGGGGGTCAGCCCCAGCATTTT
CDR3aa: CASSMSPQGGQPQHF

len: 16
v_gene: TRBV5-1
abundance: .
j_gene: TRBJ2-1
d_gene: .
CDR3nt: TGCGCCAGCAGTCAAGGACTAGGGGGCTCCTACAATGAGCAGTTCTTC
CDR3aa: CASSQGLGGSYNEQFF

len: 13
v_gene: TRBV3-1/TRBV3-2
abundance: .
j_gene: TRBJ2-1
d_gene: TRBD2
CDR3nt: TGTGCCAGCAGCCAAGACGGGGGGGATGAGCAGTTCTTC
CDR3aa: CASSQDGGDEQFF

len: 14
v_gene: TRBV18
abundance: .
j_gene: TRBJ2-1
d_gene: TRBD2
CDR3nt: TGTGCCAGCTCACCGGAGCGGGAGGCGAATGAGCAGTTCTTC
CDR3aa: CASSPEREANEQFF

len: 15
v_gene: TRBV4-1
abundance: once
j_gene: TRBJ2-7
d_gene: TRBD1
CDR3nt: TGCGCCAGCAGCCCTCGGGGACAGGGGGCTTACGAGCAGTACTTC
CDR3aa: CASSPRGQGAYEQYF

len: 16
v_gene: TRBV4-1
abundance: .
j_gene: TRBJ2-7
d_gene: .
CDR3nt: TGCGCCAGCAGCCGAGCACCGGGACTCTCAACCTACGAGCAGTACTTC
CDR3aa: CASSRAPGLSTYEQYF

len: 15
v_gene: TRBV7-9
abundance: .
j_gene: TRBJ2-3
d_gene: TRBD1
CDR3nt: TGTGCCTTCCCCAGGGGGACAGGGGACGTTACGGCGCAGTATTTT
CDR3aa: CAFPRGTGDVTAQYF

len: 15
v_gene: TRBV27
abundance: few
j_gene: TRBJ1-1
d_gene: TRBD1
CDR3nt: TGTGCCAGCAGTAGCCGCCGACAGGGGGCCACTGAAGCTTTCTTT
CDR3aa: CASSSRRQGATEAFF

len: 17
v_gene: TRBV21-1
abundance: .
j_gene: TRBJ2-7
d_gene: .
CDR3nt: TGTGCCAGCAGCAAAGAGGGCTACAGGGTGAAGAGGAACGAGCAGTACTTC
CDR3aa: CASSKEGYRVKRNEQYF

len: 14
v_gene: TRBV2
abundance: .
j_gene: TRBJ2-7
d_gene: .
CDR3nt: TGTGCCAGCACGACCGGGAGTAGGACCGCCGAGCAGTACTTC
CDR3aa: CASTTGSRTAEQYF

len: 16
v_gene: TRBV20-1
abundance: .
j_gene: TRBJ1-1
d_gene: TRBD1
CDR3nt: TGCAGTGCTAGTCCCCCAGGGGGCGGAAGGAACACTGAAGCTTTCTTT
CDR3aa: CSASPPGGGRNTEAFF

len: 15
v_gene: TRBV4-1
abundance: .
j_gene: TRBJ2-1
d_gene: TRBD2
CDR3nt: TGCGCCAGCAGCCTCCTCGGACTAGAATGGAATGAGCAGTTCTTC
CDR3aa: CASSLLGLEWNEQFF

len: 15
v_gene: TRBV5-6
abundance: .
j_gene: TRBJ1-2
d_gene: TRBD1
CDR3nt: TGTGCCAGCAGCTTCCTGGACAGGGAAGGGTATGGCTACACCTTC
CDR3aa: CASSFLDREGYGYTF

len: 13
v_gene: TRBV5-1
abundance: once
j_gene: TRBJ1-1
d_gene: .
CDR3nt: TGCGCCAGCAGCTTATCGGGAAGGACTGAAGCTTTCTTT
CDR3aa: CASSLSGRTEAFF

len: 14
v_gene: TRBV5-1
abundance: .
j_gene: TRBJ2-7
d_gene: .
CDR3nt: TGCGCCAGCAGCCTCTGGGGGGGCCAGTACGAGCAGTACTTC
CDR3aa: CASSLWGGQYEQYF

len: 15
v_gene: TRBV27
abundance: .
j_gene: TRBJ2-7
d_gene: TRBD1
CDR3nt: TGTGCCAGCAGTTTGGGACAGATACAATACTACGAGCAGTACTTC
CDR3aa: CASSLGQIQYYEQYF